These 20 T cell receptor beta chains came from one sample sequenced in a study of PD-1 blockade in classical Hodgkin lymphoma. Here immunoSEQ multiplex PCR was the method, and the copy in TCRdb shows in-frame clones only, minus some. The sample lists 30,000 or so clones, approximately 92% seen once, with around 0.21% in the top ten. Each patient relapsed following autologous stem cell transplantation, and prior brentuximab vedotin exposure differed. Magnetic negative selection purified CD4+ T cells from thawed PBMCs. The sequences come from CD4+ T cells from blood, collected at baseline. Every receptor here comes from a human donor with classical Hodgkin lymphoma.

The chain is built from TRBV6-4 and TRBJ1-3; D gene ambiguous. The CDR3 consists of 16 residues. The V end was cut by 0 bases, the J end by 0 bases, with 9 bases between. Germline V CDR1 and CDR2: MRHNA, SNTAGT. In nucleotides, the CDR3 is TGTGCCAGCAGTGACTCCAGCAGCCTCTCTGGAAACACCATATATTTT. This codes for CASSDSSSLSGNTIYF.

V and J are TRBV10-3 and TRBJ2-2, with a weak D call TRBD1 (6 bases). The CDR3 runs to 17 residues. V gave up 0 bases and J gave up 5 bases, with 16 bases separating them. Germline V gene data show CDR1 as ENHRY and CDR2 as SYGVKD. The CDR3 spells CAISESAGAMGTGELFF. CDR3 sequence (DNA): TGTGCCATCAGTGAGTCGGCAGGGGCAATGGGGACCGGGGAGCTGTTTTTT.

The V call is TRBV19, the J call TRBJ2-7; D remains unclear. CDR1 and CDR2 from the germline V gene are LNHDA and SQIVND (reference sequence). Trimming stripped 2 bases from V and 2 bases from J, with 13 bases between. The CDR3 runs to 15 residues. Written as DNA, the CDR3 is TGTGCCAGTAGTATACGAGATCCTAGGACCTACGAGCAGTACTTC. It is translated as CASSIRDPRTYEQYF.

In regard to this clone: Relative to the germline gene, one junction end is altered; a read error may explain this. The CDR3: CASSDQGLSTDTQYF. CDR3 coding DNA: TGTGCTAGCAGCGACCAGGGGTTAAGCACAGATACGCAGTATTTT. The chain has TRBV7-7 and TRBJ2-3; D is possibly TRBD1 (6 bases). CDR3 size: 15 residues. Germline CDR1 reads SSHAT; CDR2 reads FNYEAQ (reference sequence). The whole variable domain, filled in from reference TRBV7-7 and TRBJ2-3, reads GAGVSQSPRYKVTKRGQDVTLRCDPISSHATLYWYQQALGQGPEFLTYFNYEAQPDKSGLPSDRFSAERPEGSISTLTIQRTEQRDSAMYRCASSDQGLSTDTQYFGPGTRLTVL.

This sequence joins TRBV5-1 and TRBJ1-3, with D possibly TRBD1 on 6 matching bases. Germline loops: CDR1 SGHRS, CDR2 YFSETQ. The CDR3 is 16 residues long. Trimming took off 1 base at V and 3 bases at J, with 14 bases between the two ends. CDR3 residues: CASSLSPGASGNTIYF. The CDR3 DNA reads TGCGCCAGCAGCTTGTCCCCGGGGGCTAGTGGAAACACCATATATTTT.

The chain has TRBV4-2 and TRBJ1-1, with a tentative D call TRBD1 (5 bases). The CDR3 covers 17 residues. Germline assignment: CDR1 LGHNA and CDR2 YNFKEQ. Trimming removed 4 bases from V and 0 bases from J, with 18 bases in between. CDR3 bases: TGTGCCAGCAGCCGACTCCGGGGACGGGGTATGAACACTGAAGCTTTCTTT. Translating gives CASSRLRGRGMNTEAFF.

The chain recombines TRBV7-2 with TRBJ2-2; TRBD1 or TRBD2 may be the D gene (5 bases each). The CDR3 has 15 amino acids. V lost 2 bases, J lost 5 bases, and 12 bases lay in between. Germline values: CDR1 SGHTA, CDR2 FQGNSA. The CDR3 nucleotides are TGTGCCAGCAGCTTATTTGGGGGTAGGACCGGGGAGCTGTTTTTT. Protein sequence: CASSLFGGRTGELFF.

This clone occurred a few times. V is TRBV5-6 and J is TRBJ1-1; D remains unclear. Germline V gene data show CDR1 as SGHDT and CDR2 as YYEEEE. The CDR3 contains 16 residues. V lost 5 bases, J lost 1 base, and 18 bases lay in between. CDR3 protein: CASRGRALTRNTEAFF. CDR3 nucleotide sequence: TGTGCCAGCAGAGGGAGGGCTCTGACCAGGAACACTGAAGCTTTCTTT.

The chain uses TRBV2 and TRBJ1-6; the D gene is possibly TRBD1 (6 bases). This CDR3 is built from 15 residues. V dropped 6 bases and J dropped 0 bases, with 9 bases sitting between them. The germline gives CDR1 SNHLY, CDR2 FYNNEI. CDR3 sequence reads: CASRPGASYNSPLHF. The CDR3 DNA follows: TGTGCCAGCAGACCAGGGGCCTCCTATAATTCACCCCTCCACTTT.

The J gene is TRBJ2-5, the V gene TRBV5-1; D gene uncertain. This CDR3 has 13 amino acids. CDR1 and CDR2 (germline): SGHRS, YFSETQ. Trimming left V 0 bases short and J 2 bases short, with 5 bases between. CDR3: CASSLGGQETQYF. In DNA form, the CDR3 reads TGCGCCAGCAGCTTGGGTGGACAAGAGACCCAGTACTTC.

CDR3 bases: TGTGCCAGCAGTTATGCCCCAGGGTGGGGCCCAGATACGCAGTATTTT. As protein: CASSYAPGWGPDTQYF. V usage is TRBV6-5 and J usage is TRBJ2-3; possibly TRBD1 for D (5 bases). The CDR3 has 16 amino acids. The V end was cut by 3 bases, the J end by 4 bases, with 17 bases between. CDR1 and CDR2 from the germline V gene are MNHEY and SVGAGI.

This chain links TRBV25-1 with TRBJ1-2; D call uncertain. Per germline, CDR1 MGHDK and CDR2 SYGVNS. V dropped 2 bases and J dropped 10 bases, with 14 bases sitting between them. The CDR3 runs to 13 residues. CDR3 sequence reads: CASSEGSSRSYTF. The CDR3 DNA sequence: TGTGCCAGCAGTGAAGGTTCTTCGCGATCCTACACCTTC.

The chain couples TRBV30 to TRBJ2-5; 8 bases match TRBD2. Germline V CDR1 and CDR2: GTSNPN, SVGIG (reference sequence). The CDR3 has 18 residues. Trimming took 4 bases from V and 5 from J; bases not matched to a gene: 21. CDR3 amino acids: CAWMGAVRREGIGETQYF. The DNA for the CDR3 is TGTGCCTGGATGGGTGCAGTTCGTCGGGAGGGAATAGGGGAGACCCAGTACTTC.

This sequence joins TRBV2 and TRBJ1-5; 8 bases align to TRBD1. Germline CDR1 SNHLY, CDR2 FYNNEI. The V segment lost 6 bases and the J segment 6 bases; nucleotides outside the gene matches: 7. This CDR3 spans 14 amino acids. CDR3 DNA: TGTGCCAGCAGCTTCGGACAGGGCGGTCAGCCCCAGCATTTT. It is translated as CASSFGQGGQPQHF.

The rearrangement joins TRBV27 to TRBJ2-7, with TRBD2 identical over 9 bases. V gave up 6 bases and J gave up 7 bases; unmatched junction bases: 13. Per the germline V gene, CDR1 is MNHEY and CDR2 is SMNVEV (reference sequence). The length of the CDR3 is 15 residues. CDR3 nucleotide sequence: TGTGCCAGCAGCTCCCCCGGACTAGCGTTTTTTGAGCAGTACTTC. Protein: CASSSPGLAFFEQYF.

This chain joins TRBV6-1 and TRBJ1-5; D is uncertain. The CDR3 is 15 amino acids. Trimming removed 0 bases from V and 2 bases from J, with 8 bases in between. Germline V CDR1 and CDR2: MNHNS, SASEGT. The CDR3: CASSEALGGNQPQHF. Here the CDR3 DNA reads TGTGCCAGCAGTGAAGCGCTCGGGGGCAATCAGCCCCAGCATTTT.

The chain combines TRBV18 with TRBJ1-3; 8 bases map to TRBD1. This CDR3 region has 20 residues. The V segment lost 3 bases and the J segment 2 bases; nucleotides outside the gene matches: 18. The germline gives CDR1 KGHSH, CDR2 LQKENI. In DNA form, the CDR3 reads TGTGCCAGCTCACCCTACCTCGGGACAGGTCTCGGAGGGACTGGAAACACCATATATTTT. Translation gives CASSPYLGTGLGGTGNTIYF.

The rearrangement uses TRBV4-1 and TRBJ1-2, with D possibly being TRBD1 (6 bases). The V and J ends lost 4 bases and 5 bases respectively, with 14 bases between them. This CDR3 contains 14 residues. Germline loops: CDR1 MGHRA, CDR2 YSYEKL. The CDR3 DNA reads as TGCGCCAGCAGCCGGACGGTGGGGACATATGGCTACACCTTC. Translating it yields CASSRTVGTYGYTF.

The chain uses TRBV2 and TRBJ2-3; no reliable D call. Per the germline V gene, CDR1 is SNHLY and CDR2 is FYNNEI. CDR3 length: 12 amino acids. V gave up 3 bases and J gave up 6 bases, with 7 bases separating them. Here the CDR3 DNA reads TGTGCCAGCAGTGACGTGCGGGATACGCAGTATTTT. Its protein product is CASSDVRDTQYF.

The chain recombines TRBV6-1 with TRBJ2-3, with D hard to call. Between the trimmed V and J ends, which lost 8 bases and 0 bases, there was a span of 9 bases. The CDR3 runs 13 residues. Germline-derived CDR1 and CDR2 are MNHNS and SASEGT. The CDR3 nucleotides are TGTGCCAGCGGGTGGGCTAGCACAGATACGCAGTATTTT. Its translation is CASGWASTDTQYF.